The 20 T cell receptor beta chains listed next were all sequenced from one sample in a study of naive and memory T cell subsets. The beta constant-region primer was an equimolar mix of two oligonucleotides covering TRBC1 and TRBC2. TCRdb recomputed calls from the UMI-ligation and nested PCR reads with MiXCR, one row per CDR3 protein. The table includes 70,000 to 95,000 distinct CDR3 sequences, roughly 7% detected once. The specimen sequenced was central memory CD4+ T cells from blood. Source of these receptors: a human donor in good health.

This clonotype was recorded at least ten times. V and J are TRBV19 and TRBJ1-5; the match to TRBD1 covers 12 bases. Germline lookup yields CDR1 LNHDA and CDR2 SQIVND (reference sequence). V shed 10 bases and J 5 bases; nucleotides not matched to a gene: 3. The length of the CDR3 is 13 residues. As DNA, the CDR3 is TGTGCCACTCGGGACAGGGGGCATCAGCCCCAGCATTTT. It encodes CATRDRGHQPQHF.

The chain recombines TRBV28 with TRBJ1-3; 7 nucleotides line up with TRBD1. The CDR3 is made up of 14 amino acids. V shed 5 bases and J 4 bases; nucleotides not matched to a gene: 5. Germline V lookup: CDR1 MDHEN, CDR2 SYDVKM. The DNA of the CDR3 is TGTGCCAGCAGTAGCACAGGGGTAGGAAACACCATATATTTT. Its translation: CASSSTGVGNTIYF.

The table lists this clonotype with many counts. The rearrangement joins TRBV28 to TRBJ2-5; a possible D gene is TRBD1 (6 bases). V lost 5 bases and J 2 bases, leaving 12 bases between the germline ends. Looked up from germline, CDR1 is MDHEN and CDR2 is SYDVKM. The CDR3 runs 14 residues. CDR3 bases: TGTGCCAGCAGTCGGACAGCCGGACAAGAGACCCAGTACTTC. Translation: CASSRTAGQETQYF.

Ten or more counts support this clonotype. CDR3 DNA: TGTGCCAGCAGTTACCTCTCCTTCAGGTACACTGAAGCTTTCTTT. It yields the protein CASSYLSFRYTEAFF. The chain couples TRBV28 to TRBJ1-1; D is unresolved. Germline CDR1 MDHEN, CDR2 SYDVKM. This CDR3 region has 15 residues. V was shortened by 4 bases and J by 3 bases, with 15 bases between the two germline ends.

This clonotype was seen ten or more times. The rearrangement uses TRBV20-1 and TRBJ2-7; TRBD1 matches at 7 bases. The germline V gene has CDR1 DFQATT and CDR2 SNEGSKA (reference sequence). The CDR3 is 12 residues long. Trimming at V came to 6 bases and at J to 3 bases, leaving 5 bases not matched to a gene. CDR3 coding DNA: TGCAGTGCCCCGGGACAGCACTACGAGCAGTACTTC. As protein: CSAPGQHYEQYF.

This clonotype was observed many times. CDR3 sequence: CASSSSLAGVGRGQYF. The CDR3 bases are TGTGCCAGCAGCTCCTCCCTAGCGGGGGTTGGTAGGGGTCAGTACTTC. The chain links TRBV11-2 to TRBJ2-4; 10 bases are shared with TRBD2. Per the germline V gene, CDR1 is SGHAT and CDR2 is FQNNGV. J lost 12 bases, V lost 4 bases, and 15 bases had no gene match. The CDR3 runs 16 residues.

This clonotype was picked up a small number of times. This rearrangement joins TRBV7-3 to TRBJ1-1, with TRBD1 identical over 8 bases. The ends lost 1 base at V and 3 bases at J; junction bases unmatched: 4. This CDR3 is 15 amino acids long. Germline V lookup: CDR1 SGHTA, CDR2 FQGTGA. The CDR3: CASSLRAGGYTEAFF. In DNA, the CDR3 is TGTGCCAGCAGCTTAAGGGCAGGGGGCTACACTGAAGCTTTCTTT.

The table lists this clonotype with a few counts. This chain uses TRBV6-1 with TRBJ2-1, with TRBD2 identical over 7 bases. V lost 0 bases to trimming and J lost 7 bases; unmatched junction nucleotides: 9. Germline V lookup: CDR1 MNHNS, CDR2 SASEGT. The CDR3 spans 16 residues. The CDR3 here is CASSEAGRGRRNEQFF. The CDR3 bases are TGTGCCAGCAGTGAAGCGGGGCGCGGGAGAAGGAATGAGCAGTTCTTC.

Only a few counts were recorded for this clonotype. The V gene is TRBV12-3 or TRBV12-4, the J gene TRBJ2-1; TRBD2 matches 13 bases. Losses at the gene ends were 7 bases for V and 4 bases for J; bases not matched to a gene: 10. CDR3 length: 17 amino acids. The CDR3 sequence: CASTPRTSGGGYNEQFF. CDR3 DNA sequence: TGTGCCAGCACCCCTCGGACTAGCGGGGGAGGGTACAATGAGCAGTTCTTC.

This clonotype was observed at least ten times. V and J are TRBV5-4 and TRBJ1-5, with no clear D. Trimming cost V 0 bases and J 7 bases, with 8 bases left between them. Germline V CDR1 and CDR2: SGHNT, YYREEE (reference sequence). CDR3 length: 13 residues. The CDR3 protein is CASSLVPGQPQHF. DNA for the CDR3: TGTGCCAGCAGCTTGGTCCCAGGCCAGCCCCAGCATTTT.

This clonotype was observed a few times. V is TRBV20-1 and J is TRBJ2-5, with D hard to call. Germline CDR1 DFQATT, CDR2 SNEGSKA (reference sequence). CDR3 length equals 14 residues. V shed 5 bases and J shed 7 bases, with 20 bases lying between them. The CDR3: CSAFLMTQEGTQYF. CDR3 sequence (DNA): TGCAGTGCTTTCCTAATGACCCAGGAAGGGACCCAGTACTTC.

This clonotype was observed at least ten times. V is TRBV6-2 or TRBV6-3 and J is TRBJ2-1, with D tentatively TRBD2 (6 bases). Trimming shortened V by 5 bases and J by 9 bases, and 14 bases separated the two germline ends. This CDR3 is 13 amino acids long. Germline V gene lookup returns CDR1 MNHEY and CDR2 SVGEGT. CDR3 loop: CASSGGSKAEQFF. The CDR3, as DNA: TGTGCCAGCAGTGGGGGGAGTAAGGCTGAGCAGTTCTTC.

This clonotype is termed medium-sized. This chain uses TRBV29-1 with TRBJ1-2; D not certain. Germline CDR1 reads SQVTM; CDR2 reads ANQGSEA. The length of the CDR3 is 13 residues. V lost 4 bases to trimming and J lost 4 bases, with 13 bases between them. The CDR3, as DNA: TGCAGCGTTGGAGTGAAAGACGGCTATGGCTACACCTTC. It translates to CSVGVKDGYGYTF.

In its sample, this clonotype was seen a few times. The chain has TRBV20-1 and TRBJ1-6; 8 bases fit TRBD1. In germline, CDR1 is DFQATT, CDR2 SNEGSKA (reference sequence). Unmatched junction bases numbered 7, after V lost 5 bases and J lost 7 bases. This CDR3 spans 14 amino acids. The CDR3 DNA is TGCAGTGCTCGACGGAACAGGGGGAATTCACCCCTCCACTTT. Translating it yields CSARRNRGNSPLHF.

This clonotype was observed once. A much larger clone sits a single nucleotide away, making a read error possible. The gene calls are TRBV7-9 and TRBJ2-7; D remains ambiguous. The CDR3 length is 14 residues. Trimming left V 2 bases short and J 0 bases short, with 8 bases between. CDR1 and CDR2 (germline): SEHNR, FQNEAQ (reference sequence). The CDR3 DNA is TGTGCCAGCAGCTTACGGTGGAACTCCTACGAGCAGTACTTC. The encoded protein is CASSLRWNSYEQYF.

V is TRBV2 and J is TRBJ2-5; D not certain. V gave up 6 bases and J gave up 7 bases, with 15 bases separating them. This CDR3 is 13 amino acids long. Per germline, CDR1 SNHLY and CDR2 FYNNEI. The CDR3, as DNA: TGTGCCAGCAGGGACGGACGGCTTTGGACCCAGTACTTC. Its protein product is CASRDGRLWTQYF.

This sequence joins TRBV20-1 and TRBJ2-1; no definite D call. Looked up from germline, CDR1 is DFQATT and CDR2 is SNEGSKA (reference sequence). The ends were cut back, 6 bases at V and 4 bases at J, with 13 bases in the middle. This CDR3 has 13 residues. CDR3 nucleotides: TGCAGTGCATCGGTTGGGTTTTACAATGAGCAGTTCTTC. This sequence encodes CSASVGFYNEQFF.

This clonotype was recorded many times. The rearrangement joins TRBV5-6 to TRBJ2-2; 8 bases are a match to TRBD2. The ends lost 0 bases at V and 5 bases at J; junction bases unmatched: 9. In germline, CDR1 is SGHDT, CDR2 YYEEEE. CDR3 size: 17 residues. The CDR3 spells CASSLAVGRVRTGELFF. CDR3 DNA sequence: TGTGCCAGCAGCTTGGCGGTCGGGAGGGTACGGACCGGGGAGCTGTTTTTT.

This chain connects TRBV12-3 or TRBV12-4 to TRBJ1-1; D is ambiguous. The CDR3 loop spans 12 amino acids. Trimming removed 8 bases at V and 5 bases at J, with 12 bases between. CDR3 loop: CASGNQVTEAFF. The DNA for the CDR3 is TGTGCCAGCGGTAACCAGGTGACTGAAGCTTTCTTT.

The chain is built from TRBV7-9 and TRBJ2-7; D is possibly TRBD1 (6 bases). There are 12 residues in the CDR3. Looked up from germline, CDR1 is SEHNR and CDR2 is FQNEAQ (reference sequence). Deletions cut 2 bases from V and 6 bases from J, with 8 bases between. The CDR3, as DNA: TGTGCCAGCAGCTTAACAGGGCGCGAGCAGTACTTC. This gives the protein CASSLTGREQYF.